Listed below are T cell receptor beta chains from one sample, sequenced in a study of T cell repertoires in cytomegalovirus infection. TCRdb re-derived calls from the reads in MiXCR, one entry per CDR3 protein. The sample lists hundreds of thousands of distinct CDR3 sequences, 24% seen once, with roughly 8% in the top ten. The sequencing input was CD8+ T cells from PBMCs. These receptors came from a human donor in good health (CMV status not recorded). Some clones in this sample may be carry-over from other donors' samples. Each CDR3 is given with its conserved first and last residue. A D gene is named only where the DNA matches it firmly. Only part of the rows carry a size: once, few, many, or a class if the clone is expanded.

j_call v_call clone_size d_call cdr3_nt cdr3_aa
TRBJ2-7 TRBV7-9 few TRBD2 TGTGCCAGCAGCCCCCGGGGGGGCAGGGAGTACGAGCAGTACTTC CASSPRGGREYEQYF
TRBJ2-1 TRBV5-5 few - TGTGCCAGCAGCGTATACCGGGACACATCCTACAATGAGCAGTTCTTC CASSVYRDTSYNEQFF
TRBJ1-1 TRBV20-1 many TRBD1 TGCAGTGCTAGACCCCAGGGGGGAACTGAAGCTTTCTTT CSARPQGGTEAFF
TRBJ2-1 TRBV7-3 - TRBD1 TGTGTCAGCAGCTCCAACAGGGGGCTGGGAGCCAGCTCCTACAATGAGCAGTTCTTC CVSSSNRGLGASSYNEQFF
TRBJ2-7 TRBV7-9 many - TGTGCCAGCAGGGAAACCGGGACAAATTCTTACGAGCAGTACTTC CASRETGTNSYEQYF
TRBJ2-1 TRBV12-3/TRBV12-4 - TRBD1 TGTGCCAGCAGGGCGGACAGGGTCGGCAATGAGCAGTTCTTC CASRADRVGNEQFF
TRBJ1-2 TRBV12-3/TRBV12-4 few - TGTGCCAGCAGGCCGACCGGGACTACTTATGGCTACACCTTC CASRPTGTTYGYTF
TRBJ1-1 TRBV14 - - TGTGCCAGCAGCCAAACAATCAGCATGAACACTGAAGCTTTCTTT CASSQTISMNTEAFF
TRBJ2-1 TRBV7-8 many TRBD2 TGTGCCAGCAGCTCTCCGGAGGGACTAGCGTACAATGAGCAGTTCTTC CASSSPEGLAYNEQFF
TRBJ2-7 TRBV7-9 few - TGTGCCAGCAGCTACCGGGGTTTCTACGAGCAGTACTTC CASSYRGFYEQYF